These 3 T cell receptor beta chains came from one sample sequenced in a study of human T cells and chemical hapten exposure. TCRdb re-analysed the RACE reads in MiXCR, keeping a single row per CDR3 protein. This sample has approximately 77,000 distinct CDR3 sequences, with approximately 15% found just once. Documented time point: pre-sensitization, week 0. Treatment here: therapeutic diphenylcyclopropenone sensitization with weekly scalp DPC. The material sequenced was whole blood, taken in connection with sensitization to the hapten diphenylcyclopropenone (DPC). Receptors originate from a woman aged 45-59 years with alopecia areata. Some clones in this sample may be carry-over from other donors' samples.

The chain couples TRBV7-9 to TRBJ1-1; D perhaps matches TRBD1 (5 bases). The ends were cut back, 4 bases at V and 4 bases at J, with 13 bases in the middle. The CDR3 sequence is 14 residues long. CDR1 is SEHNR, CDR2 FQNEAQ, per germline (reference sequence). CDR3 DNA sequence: TGTGCCAGCAGCTCCCCGGAGGGGCGCACTGAAGCTTTCTTT. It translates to CASSSPEGRTEAFF.

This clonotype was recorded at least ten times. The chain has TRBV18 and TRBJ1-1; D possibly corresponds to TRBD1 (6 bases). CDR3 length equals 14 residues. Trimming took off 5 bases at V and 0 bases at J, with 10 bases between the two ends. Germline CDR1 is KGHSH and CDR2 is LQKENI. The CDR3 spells CASSSRQVNTEAFF. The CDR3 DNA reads TGTGCCAGCTCATCCAGACAGGTGAACACTGAAGCTTTCTTT. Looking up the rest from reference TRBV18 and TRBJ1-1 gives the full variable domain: NAGVMQNPRHLVRRRGQEARLRCSPMKGHSHVYWYRQLPEEGLKFMVYLQKENIIDESGMPKERFSAEFPKEGPSILRIQQVVRGDSAAYFCASSSRQVNTEAFFGQGTRLTVV.

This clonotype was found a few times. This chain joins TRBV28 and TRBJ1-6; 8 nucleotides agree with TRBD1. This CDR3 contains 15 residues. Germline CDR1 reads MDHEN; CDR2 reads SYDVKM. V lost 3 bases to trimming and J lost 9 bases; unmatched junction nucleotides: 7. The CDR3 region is CASSFRRQGISPLHF. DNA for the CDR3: TGTGCCAGCAGTTTTAGGAGACAGGGGATTTCACCCCTCCACTTT.